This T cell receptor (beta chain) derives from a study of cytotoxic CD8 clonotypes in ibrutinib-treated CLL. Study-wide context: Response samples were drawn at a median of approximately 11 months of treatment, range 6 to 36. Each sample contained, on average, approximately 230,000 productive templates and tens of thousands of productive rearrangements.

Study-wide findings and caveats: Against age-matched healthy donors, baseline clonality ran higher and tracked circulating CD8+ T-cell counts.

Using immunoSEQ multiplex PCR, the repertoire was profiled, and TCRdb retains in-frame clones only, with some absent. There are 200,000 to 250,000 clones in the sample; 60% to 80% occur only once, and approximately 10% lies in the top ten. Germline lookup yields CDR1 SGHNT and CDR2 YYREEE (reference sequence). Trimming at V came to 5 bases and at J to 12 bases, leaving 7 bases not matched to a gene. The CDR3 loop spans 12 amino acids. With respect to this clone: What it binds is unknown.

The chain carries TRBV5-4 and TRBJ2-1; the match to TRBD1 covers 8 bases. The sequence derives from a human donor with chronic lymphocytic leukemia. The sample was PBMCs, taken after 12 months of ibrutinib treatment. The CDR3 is CASSFWTGRQFF. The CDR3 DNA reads TGTGCCAGCAGTTTTTGGACAGGGAGGCAGTTCTTC.